These 22 T cell receptor beta chains were sequenced from one sample in a study of blood T cell repertoires in COVID-19. Method: immunoSEQ multiplex PCR; TCRdb's copy keeps in-frame clones and lacks some. The sample has approximately 250,000 clones, about 80% seen once. The source material was PBMCs or T cells enriched from blood (not recorded which). These receptors all stem from a middle-aged man who had recovered from COVID-19.

The chain employs TRBV5-1 and TRBJ2-7, with a tentative D call TRBD1 (5 bases). Germline V gene data show CDR1 as SGHRS and CDR2 as YFSETQ. Trimming left V 2 bases short and J 0 bases short, with 12 bases between. The CDR3 loop spans 15 amino acids. The CDR3 sequence is CASSFSTGFSYEQYF. Here the CDR3 DNA reads TGCGCCAGCAGCTTTAGCACAGGCTTCTCCTACGAGCAGTACTTC.

Only a few counts were recorded for this clone. The rearrangement links TRBV19 to TRBJ1-4, with 7 bases identical to TRBD1. Trimming took 6 bases from V and 0 from J; bases not matched to a gene: 4. Germline CDR1 is LNHDA and CDR2 is SQIVND (reference sequence). CDR3 length equals 15 residues. The CDR3: CASSPGTATNEKLFF. The DNA for the CDR3 is TGTGCCAGTAGCCCCGGGACAGCAACTAATGAAAAACTGTTTTTT.

V usage is TRBV30 and J usage is TRBJ2-1; TRBD1 matches 9 bases. The CDR3 has 14 amino acids. J lost 8 bases, V lost 2 bases, and 7 bases had no gene match. Germline CDR1 and CDR2: GTSNPN and SVGIG (reference sequence). The CDR3 DNA sequence: TGTGCCTGGAGTATGGACAGGGGCACGGATGAGCAGTTCTTC. Amino acids: CAWSMDRGTDEQFF. The full variable domain, rest sourced from reference TRBV30 and TRBJ2-1, is SQTIHQWPATLVQPVGSPLSLECTVEGTSNPNLYWYRQAAGRGLQLLFYSVGIGQISSEVPQNLSASRPQDRQFILSSKKLLLSDSGFYLCAWSMDRGTDEQFFGPGTRLTVL.

V and J are TRBV4-3 and TRBJ2-6; D unresolved. The CDR3 extends over 17 amino acids. Trimming left V 1 base short and J 0 bases short, with 10 bases between. Per the germline V gene, CDR1 is LGHNA and CDR2 is YSLEER. CDR3 sequence reads: CASSQGAGRSGANVLTF. The CDR3 DNA is TGCGCCAGCAGCCAAGGGGCAGGCCGCTCTGGGGCCAACGTCCTGACTTTC.

The table lists this clone with many counts. The chain has TRBV9 and TRBJ1-2; 7 bases are shared with TRBD1. V lost 2 bases, J lost 6 bases, and 10 bases stayed unmatched. The CDR3 runs 15 residues. CDR1 and CDR2 (germline): SGDLS, YYNGEE. The CDR3 here is CASSVTGQSYDGYTF. CDR3 coding DNA: TGTGCCAGCAGCGTTACGGGACAGTCGTATGATGGCTACACCTTC.

This clone was seen once. The chain employs TRBV5-4 and TRBJ1-2; D possibly corresponds to TRBD1 (6 bases). Germline CDR1 and CDR2: SGHNT and YYREEE (reference sequence). Trimming pared 3 bases from V and 2 bases from J, leaving 11 bases between. The CDR3 covers 14 residues. CDR3 in DNA: TGTGCCAGCAGCTGGGGGGGCAGCAACTATGGCTACACCTTC. Its translation is CASSWGGSNYGYTF.

This clone was seen only once. The chain combines TRBV5-8 with TRBJ1-6; 8 bases are a match to TRBD1. The germline gives CDR1 SGHTS, CDR2 YDEGEE. The V and J ends lost 0 bases and 8 bases, in that order; junction bases with no gene match: 4. This CDR3 region has 15 residues. The CDR3 is CASSLAGTGDSPLHF. Here the CDR3 DNA reads TGTGCCAGCAGCTTGGCCGGGACAGGCGATTCACCCCTCCACTTT.

The CDR3 DNA sequence: TGTGCCAGCAGCCTGGGGGGAGCGTCCTATAATTCACCCCTCCACTTT. Protein product: CASSLGGASYNSPLHF. The chain has TRBV28 and TRBJ1-6, with D possibly TRBD1 on 5 matching bases. This CDR3 contains 16 residues. V shed 6 bases and J shed 1 base, with 13 bases lying between them. Germline-derived CDR1 and CDR2 are MDHEN and SYDVKM.

V and J are TRBV9 and TRBJ2-1; 9 positions match TRBD1. Looked up from germline, CDR1 is SGDLS and CDR2 is YYNGEE. V was clipped by 4 bases and J by 4 bases; unmatched bases: 6. The CDR3 is 15 amino acids. In nucleotides, the CDR3 is TGTGCCAGCAGCACCCAGACAGGGGGATACAATGAGCAGTTCTTC. It translates to CASSTQTGGYNEQFF.

The V and J genes are TRBV6-5 and TRBJ1-1, with 7 nucleotides matching TRBD1. Germline CDR1 is MNHEY and CDR2 is SVGAGI. V trimming: 2 bases; J trimming: 7 bases; junction bases outside the gene matches: 7. This CDR3 contains 14 residues. CDR3 region: CASSYGDRIFEAFF. DNA of the CDR3: TGTGCCAGCAGTTACGGGGACAGAATATTTGAAGCTTTCTTT.

This sequence joins TRBV10-3 and TRBJ1-1, with D possibly matching TRBD1 (6 bases). CDR3 length: 15 amino acids. The V end lost 1 base, the J end lost 3 bases, and 12 bases lay between the germline ends. Germline-derived CDR1 and CDR2 are ENHRY and SYGVKD. For the CDR3, the DNA is TGTGCCATCAGTGAGTGGGGGCGAGGGGACACTGAAGCTTTCTTT. Protein sequence: CAISEWGRGDTEAFF.

This clone was recorded a few times. The V call is TRBV7-8, the J call TRBJ1-1; TRBD1 might be the D (5 bases). V lost 6 bases and J 1 base, leaving 15 bases between the germline ends. The CDR3 spans 15 residues. Germline values: CDR1 SGHVS, CDR2 FQNEAQ. CDR3 DNA: TGTGCCAGCAGTCCATCGGCGACAGAGAACACTGAAGCTTTCTTT. It codes for CASSPSATENTEAFF.

This rearrangement joins TRBV7-2 to TRBJ1-6; D not resolved. The CDR3 runs 15 residues. Between the trimmed V and J ends, which lost 1 base and 9 bases, there was a span of 13 bases. The germline CDR1 and CDR2 sequences are SGHTA and FQGNSA. The CDR3 region is CASSLGSMSSSPLHF. The CDR3, as DNA: TGTGCCAGCAGCTTAGGTAGCATGAGTAGTTCACCCCTCCACTTT.

This chain connects TRBV28 to TRBJ1-5; D not resolved. Germline CDR1 is MDHEN and CDR2 is SYDVKM. This CDR3 is built from 13 residues. The ends were cut back, 8 bases at V and 5 bases at J, with 13 bases in the middle. This CDR3 is CASWPGIDQPQHF. The DNA for the CDR3 is TGTGCCAGCTGGCCAGGAATAGATCAGCCCCAGCATTTT.

The chain is built from TRBV7-3 and TRBJ1-1, with D possibly TRBD1 on 5 matching bases. V lost 6 bases to trimming and J lost 1 base, with 9 bases between them. There are 13 residues in the CDR3. Looked up from germline, CDR1 is SGHTA and CDR2 is FQGTGA. The CDR3 DNA is TGTGCCAGCAGAACCGACAGGAACACTGAAGCTTTCTTT. Residues: CASRTDRNTEAFF.

V is TRBV28 and J is TRBJ1-3; TRBD1 is a possible D gene (5 bases). V lost 7 bases, J lost 0 bases, and 13 bases lay in between. The CDR3 runs 15 residues. Germline V gives CDR1 MDHEN, CDR2 SYDVKM. The DNA of the CDR3 is TGTGCCAGCACCATTGCGGGGACCTCTGGAAACACCATATATTTT. Translated, it gives CASTIAGTSGNTIYF.

This chain links TRBV7-3 with TRBJ2-3; no definite D call. This CDR3 comprises 13 residues. V lost 5 bases, J lost 3 bases, and 9 bases lay in between. The V gene's germline CDR1 is SGHTA and CDR2 FQGTGA. The CDR3 reads CASSPSRTDTQYF. CDR3 coding DNA: TGTGCCAGCAGCCCCTCCCGGACAGATACGCAGTATTTT.

The V and J genes are TRBV3-1 (or the pseudogene TRBV3-2) and TRBJ1-1; TRBD1 agrees at 8 bases. The V gene end was trimmed by 3 bases and the J gene end by 6 bases; junction bases not matched to a gene: 6. The CDR3 runs to 14 residues. The germline gives CDR1 LGHDT, CDR2 YNNKEL (reference sequence). The CDR3 is CASSHRGGQAEAFF. In nucleotides, the CDR3 is TGTGCCAGCAGCCACCGAGGGGGACAGGCTGAAGCTTTCTTT.

Here the CDR3 DNA reads TGTGCCAGCAGTGCCGACATCCTAAATGAGCAGTTCTTC. It encodes CASSADILNEQFF. V and J are TRBV2 and TRBJ2-1; D gene ambiguous. The V and J ends lost 4 bases and 7 bases respectively, with 11 bases between them. This CDR3 spans 13 amino acids. Germline-derived CDR1 and CDR2 are SNHLY and FYNNEI.

The chain couples TRBV2 to TRBJ2-7; 9 bases are shared with TRBD1. Looked up from germline, CDR1 is SNHLY and CDR2 is FYNNEI. This CDR3 is 15 amino acids long. V trimming: 6 bases; J trimming: 5 bases; junction bases outside the gene matches: 11. The CDR3 protein is CASRPRTGVYDEQYF. CDR3 sequence (DNA): TGTGCCAGCAGGCCTCGGACAGGGGTATATGACGAGCAGTACTTC.

The V and J genes are TRBV5-1 and TRBJ2-7; 10 nucleotides line up with TRBD1. Germline loops: CDR1 SGHRS, CDR2 YFSETQ. J lost 4 bases, V lost 0 bases, and 10 bases had no gene match. The length of the CDR3 is 17 residues. CDR3 bases: TGCGCCAGCAGCTTGGCCGGCGGGACAGGGGCGCTGTACGAGCAGTACTTC. This encodes CASSLAGGTGALYEQYF.

This clone occurred once. The rearrangement uses TRBV28 and TRBJ2-3; D is possibly TRBD2 (6 bases). Trimming removed 4 bases at V and 0 bases at J, with 14 bases between. Germline V CDR1 and CDR2: MDHEN, SYDVKM. This CDR3 spans 16 amino acids. The CDR3 sequence is CASSSPGGPSTDTQYF. CDR3 in DNA: TGTGCCAGCAGTTCCCCCGGGGGTCCTAGCACAGATACGCAGTATTTT.